This record covers a single T cell receptor (beta chain). As yet, its antigen is unknown. This specimen comes from a study of T cells after posttransplantation cyclophosphamide. Study-wide results and limits: Donor-recipient repertoire similarity was low at 1-2 months, rising over year one. After PTCy, TRB diversity resembled that of CNI/methotrexate controls. Blood and skin or GI T cell repertoires showed limited TRB overlap.

Sequencing was performed with immunoSEQ multiplex PCR; in TCRdb, only in-frame clones are kept and a portion is missing. The sample consists of approximately 56,000 clones, 90% to 95% of them appearing once. With 3 bases removed from V and 0 bases from J, the gap between germline ends came to 8 bases. The CDR3 covers 14 residues. CDR1 and CDR2 from the germline V gene are SGHVS and FNYEAQ. The J gene is TRBJ1-1, the V gene TRBV7-6, with a weak D call TRBD1 (5 bases). The sequenced sample was PBMCs. The sequence came from a woman in her twenties or thirties in good health and a related stem cell transplant donor. Written as DNA, the CDR3 is TGTGCCAGCAGCTTGACAGAAATGAACACTGAAGCTTTCTTT. Its translation is CASSLTEMNTEAFF.